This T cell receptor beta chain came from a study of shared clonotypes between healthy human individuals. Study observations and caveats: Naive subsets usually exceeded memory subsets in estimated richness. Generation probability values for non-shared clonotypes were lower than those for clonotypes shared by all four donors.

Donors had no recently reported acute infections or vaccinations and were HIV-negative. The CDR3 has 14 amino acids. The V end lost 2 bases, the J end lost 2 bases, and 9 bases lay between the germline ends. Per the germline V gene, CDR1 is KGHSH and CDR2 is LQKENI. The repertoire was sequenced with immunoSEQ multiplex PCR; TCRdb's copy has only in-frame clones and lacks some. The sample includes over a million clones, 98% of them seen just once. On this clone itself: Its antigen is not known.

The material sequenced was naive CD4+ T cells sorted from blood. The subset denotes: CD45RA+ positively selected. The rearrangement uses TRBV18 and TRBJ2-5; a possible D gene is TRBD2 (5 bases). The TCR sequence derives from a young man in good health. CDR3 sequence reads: CASSPTRLQETQYF. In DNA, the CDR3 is TGTGCCAGCTCACCAACTAGGCTACAAGAGACCCAGTACTTC.